The 21 T cell receptor beta chains given below trace back to one sample, sequenced in a study of T cells after yellow fever vaccination. One entry per CDR3 protein, called by TCRdb with MiXCR from the 5' RACE reads. Of 300,000 to 400,000 distinct CDR3 sequences in the sample, around an eighth were seen once. Material: CD4+ T cells sorted from PBMCs, obtained 15 days after the yellow fever booster vaccination. Receptors originate from a man aged 18 to 30 who received the YFV17D yellow fever vaccine.

This clonotype was seen a handful of times. The chain links TRBV6-2 or TRBV6-3 to TRBJ1-5, with D tentatively TRBD1 (5 bases). CDR1 is MNHEY and CDR2 is SVGEGT in the germline V gene. CDR3 length: 13 amino acids. The V end lost 2 bases, the J end lost 9 bases, and 11 bases lay between the germline ends. As DNA, the CDR3 is TGTGCCAGCAGTTACCTCCCGGGGGTGCCCCAGCATTTT. This sequence encodes CASSYLPGVPQHF.

The rearrangement joins TRBV6-2 or TRBV6-3 to TRBJ2-3, with 8 bases matching TRBD2. The germline V gene has CDR1 MNHEY and CDR2 SVGEGT. The ends lost 2 bases at V and 4 bases at J; junction bases unmatched: 5. The CDR3 consists of 15 residues. CDR3 bases: TGTGCCAGCAGTTACGGGGCTAGCGGGTCAGATACGCAGTATTTT. Translated, it gives CASSYGASGSDTQYF.

This clonotype appeared a few times. The chain joins TRBV14 to TRBJ2-3; weak D call: TRBD1 (5 bases). Per germline, CDR1 SGHDN and CDR2 FVKESK. The V end was cut by 4 bases, the J end by 6 bases, with 17 bases between. CDR3 length: 15 amino acids. The CDR3 DNA reads as TGTGCCAGCAGCCGCACAGGTCTTGAAGCGGATACGCAGTATTTT. As protein: CASSRTGLEADTQYF.

This clonotype was detected many times. The J gene is TRBJ2-5, the V gene TRBV21-1; the listed D gene, TRBD1, was not tested against the DNA. TRBV21-1 is shown as a pseudogene. The CDR3 has 11 residues. CDR3: CASSVRDKKYF. For the CDR3, the DNA is TGTGCCAGCAGCGTGCGGGACAAGAAGTACTTC.

This clonotype was seen a handful of times. The rearrangement uses TRBV4-2 and TRBJ2-7; TRBD1 is a possible D gene (6 bases). Trimming pared 1 base from V and 1 base from J, leaving 8 bases between. The CDR3 loop spans 14 amino acids. The V gene's germline CDR1 is LGHNA and CDR2 YNFKEQ. CDR3 amino acids: CASSQAGQSYEQYF. The CDR3 DNA follows: TGTGCCAGCAGCCAAGCCGGACAGTCCTACGAGCAGTACTTC.

This clonotype was observed a handful of times. The rearrangement links TRBV11-2 to TRBJ1-3; no clear D. Trimming removed 5 bases at V and 5 bases at J, with 10 bases between. Germline CDR1 is SGHAT and CDR2 is FQNNGV. This CDR3 region has 13 residues. For the CDR3, the DNA is TGTGCCAGCAGCCAGAGCCCGCGAAACACCATATATTTT. It is translated as CASSQSPRNTIYF.

The chain recombines TRBV7-2 with TRBJ2-3; the D gene is possibly TRBD2 (7 bases). The germline V gene has CDR1 SGHTA and CDR2 FQGNSA. The length of the CDR3 is 16 residues. V lost 0 bases, J lost 4 bases, and 14 bases lay in between. The CDR3 DNA follows: TGTGCCAGCAGCTTAGCCCGGGGGGCATGGTCAGATACGCAGTATTTT. Protein product: CASSLARGAWSDTQYF.

Only a few counts were recorded for this clonotype. The genes are TRBV7-2 and TRBJ1-1; 7 bases line up with TRBD1. V dropped 5 bases and J dropped 10; count of bases not matched to a gene: 10. In germline, CDR1 is SGHTA, CDR2 FQGNSA. This CDR3 is built from 13 residues. This CDR3 reads CASSPQERGRAFF. Here the CDR3 DNA reads TGTGCCAGCAGCCCCCAGGAAAGGGGGCGAGCTTTCTTT.

This chain uses TRBV18 with TRBJ1-1; TRBD1 agrees at 7 bases. CDR3 length: 17 residues. Germline V lookup: CDR1 KGHSH, CDR2 LQKENI. V was clipped by 6 bases and J by 0 bases; unmatched bases: 13. CDR3 sequence (DNA): TGTGCCAGCTCCCCCCGACAGGGACACAACATGAACACTGAAGCTTTCTTT. Amino acids: CASSPRQGHNMNTEAFF.

There are many counts of this clonotype. At one end, the junction sequence differs from germline, possibly due to a read error. The gene calls are TRBV7-7 and TRBJ2-3, with 10 bases that match TRBD1. The CDR3 consists of 15 residues. CDR1 is SSHAT, CDR2 FNYEAQ, per germline (reference sequence). CDR3: CASSPGQGSTDTQYF. The CDR3 region has the DNA TGTGCTAGCAGCCCGGGACAGGGGAGCACAGATACGCAGTATTTT.

This clonotype was seen more than once but under ten times. V gene TRBV5-6 combines with J gene TRBJ2-5; 7 bases align to TRBD2. Trimming took 6 bases from V and 3 from J; bases not matched to a gene: 8. Looked up from germline, CDR1 is SGHDT and CDR2 is YYEEEE. The CDR3 length is 14 residues. The CDR3 loop is CASTNLRGKETQYF. In nucleotides, the CDR3 is TGTGCCAGCACCAACTTGCGGGGGAAAGAGACCCAGTACTTC.

A few counts support this clonotype. The rearrangement links TRBV20-1 to TRBJ2-4, with 9 bases aligning to TRBD1. V lost 2 bases, J lost 5 bases, and 1 base stayed unmatched. The CDR3 runs 13 residues. Germline CDR1 reads DFQATT; CDR2 reads SNEGSKA (reference sequence). CDR3 protein: CSARRTGENIQYF. For the CDR3, the DNA is TGCAGTGCTAGAAGGACAGGGGAAAACATTCAGTACTTC.

This clonotype has more than one count but fewer than ten. The CDR3 reads CASSVEVGSGNTIYF. The CDR3 bases are TGTGCCAGCAGCGTAGAGGTCGGCTCTGGAAACACCATATATTTT. The gene calls are TRBV9 and TRBJ1-3; D call uncertain. V shed 0 bases and J shed 0 bases, with 7 bases lying between them. Per the germline V gene, CDR1 is SGDLS and CDR2 is YYNGEE. The CDR3 runs to 15 residues.

This chain uses TRBV6-1 with TRBJ2-3; 8 positions agree with TRBD1. The CDR3 is made up of 16 amino acids. The V segment lost 0 bases and the J segment 2 bases; nucleotides outside the gene matches: 4. CDR1 and CDR2 from the germline V gene are MNHNS and SASEGT. The CDR3 is CASSEALGQATDTQYF. In DNA form, the CDR3 reads TGTGCCAGCAGTGAAGCGCTGGGACAGGCCACAGATACGCAGTATTTT.

The V call is TRBV6-2 or TRBV6-3, the J call TRBJ1-5; 9 bases agree with TRBD1. The CDR3 has 13 residues. Germline-derived CDR1 and CDR2 are MNHEY and SVGEGT. Unmatched junction bases numbered 3, after V lost 7 bases and J lost 5 bases. Written as DNA, the CDR3 is TGTGCCAGCACAGGACAGGGGCATCAGCCCCAGCATTTT. This sequence encodes CASTGQGHQPQHF.

This clonotype was observed a handful of times. V gene TRBV18 combines with J gene TRBJ2-3; D perhaps matches TRBD1 (6 bases). The V gene's germline CDR1 is KGHSH and CDR2 LQKENI. Deletions cut 4 bases from V and 7 bases from J, with 12 bases between. The CDR3 length is 13 residues. CDR3 nucleotides: TGTGCCAGCTCACTACAAGGGACAAATACGCAGTATTTT. Protein: CASSLQGTNTQYF.

This clonotype has only a few counts. This chain connects TRBV12-3 or TRBV12-4 to TRBJ1-5; no firm D call. The CDR3 is 13 amino acids. Trimming shortened V by 6 bases and J by 8 bases, and 14 bases separated the two germline ends. CDR3 coding DNA: TGTGCCAGCAGGAGAACCCAGTGGGAGCCCCAGCATTTT. Translation gives CASRRTQWEPQHF.

This chain joins TRBV7-2 and TRBJ1-2, with D hard to call. This CDR3 region has 14 residues. CDR1 is SGHTA, CDR2 FQGNSA, per germline. V was clipped by 1 base and J by 2 bases, with 8 bases between them. The CDR3 nucleotides read TGTGCCAGCAGCTTAGAAGGCCTGAACTATGGCTACACCTTC. Protein sequence: CASSLEGLNYGYTF.

This clonotype has more than one count but fewer than ten. The CDR3 here is CASSRQLNEQFF. The CDR3, as DNA: TGTGCCAGCAGTCGACAGTTGAATGAGCAGTTCTTC. The rearrangement links TRBV7-3 to TRBJ2-1, with a tentative D call TRBD1 (5 bases). The germline V and J ends were trimmed by 6 bases and 7 bases, with 10 bases remaining between them. Per germline, CDR1 SGHTA and CDR2 FQGTGA. The CDR3 is 12 amino acids.

This clonotype came up many times. The gene calls are TRBV4-1 and TRBJ2-5; D call uncertain. V was shortened by 0 bases and J by 2 bases, with 10 bases between the two germline ends. The CDR3 consists of 15 residues. Germline assignment: CDR1 MGHRA and CDR2 YSYEKL. CDR3 DNA: TGCGCCAGCAGCCAAGATTTTAGTGGACAAGAGACCCAGTACTTC. Translation: CASSQDFSGQETQYF.

This clonotype was observed a handful of times. Here the CDR3 reads CASSPTVTKETQYF. The CDR3 DNA reads TGCGCCAGCAGTCCGACTGTTACGAAAGAGACCCAGTACTTC. V gene TRBV5-1 combines with J gene TRBJ2-5; D is ambiguous. This CDR3 comprises 14 residues. Germline V CDR1 and CDR2: SGHRS, YFSETQ. Trimming left V 5 bases short and J 3 bases short, with 14 bases between.